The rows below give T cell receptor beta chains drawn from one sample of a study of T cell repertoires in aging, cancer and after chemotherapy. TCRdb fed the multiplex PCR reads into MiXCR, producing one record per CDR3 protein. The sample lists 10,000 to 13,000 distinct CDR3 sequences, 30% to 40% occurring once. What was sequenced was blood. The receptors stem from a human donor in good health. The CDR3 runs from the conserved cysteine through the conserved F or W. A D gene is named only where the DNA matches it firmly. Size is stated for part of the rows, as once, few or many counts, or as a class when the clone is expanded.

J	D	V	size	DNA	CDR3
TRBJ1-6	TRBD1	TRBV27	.	TGTGCCAGCGCAGGGGGAAATTCACCCCTCCACTTT	CASAGGNSPLHF
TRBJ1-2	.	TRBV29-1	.	TGCAGCGTTGAAGGAGCAGTCTATGGCTACACCTTC	CSVEGAVYGYTF
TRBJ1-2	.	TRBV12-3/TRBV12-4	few	TGTGCCAGCAGCTCCAGAGACAGAAATTACTACTATGGCTACACCTTC	CASSSRDRNYYYGYTF
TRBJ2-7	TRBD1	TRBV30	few	TGTGCCTGGAGTGGACAGGGGGTTTACGAGCAGTACTTC	CAWSGQGVYEQYF
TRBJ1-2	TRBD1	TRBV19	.	TGTGCCAGTAGCCCGAGCGCAGGGGGCAGTTATGGCTTCACCTTC	CASSPSAGGSYGFTF
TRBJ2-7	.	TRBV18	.	TGTGCCAGCTCCCCCAGAGACGCCGGCGAGCAGTACTTC	CASSPRDAGEQYF
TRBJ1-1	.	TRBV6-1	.	TGTGCCAGCAGTGAAGAGGGACACATATTGAACACTGAAGCTTTCTTT	CASSEEGHILNTEAFF
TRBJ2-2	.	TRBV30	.	.	CAWTPTGANVLTFGAGELFF
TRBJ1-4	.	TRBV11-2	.	TGTGCCAGCAGCTTAGTGTGGCAGAATAATGAAAAACTGTTTTTT	CASSLVWQNNEKLFF
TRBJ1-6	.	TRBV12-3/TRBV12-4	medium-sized	TGTGCCAGCAGTTTAGGGGGAGTGGGTAATTCACCCCTCCACTTT	CASSLGGVGNSPLHF
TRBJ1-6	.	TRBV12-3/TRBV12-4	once	TGTGCCAGCAGTTTTGCGGGCTATAATTCACCCATCCACTTT	CASSFAGYNSPIHF
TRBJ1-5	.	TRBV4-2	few	TGTGCCAGCAGCCAAGCAAACGCCCGGTATAGCAATCAGCCCCAGCATTTT	CASSQANARYSNQPQHF
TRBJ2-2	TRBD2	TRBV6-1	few	TGTGCCAGCAGTGAAGCTATGAGCGGGAGGGGGACCGGGGAGCTGTTTTTT	CASSEAMSGRGTGELFF
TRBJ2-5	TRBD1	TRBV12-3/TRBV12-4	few	TGTGCCAGCAGTAGGACAGGGGGCCAAGAGACCCAGTACTTC	CASSRTGGQETQYF
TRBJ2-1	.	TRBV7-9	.	TGTGCCAGCAGCTTAAGAGGGGATGAGCAGTTCTTC	CASSLRGDEQFF
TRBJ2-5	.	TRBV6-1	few	TGTGCCAGCCGTCGGGGAAATAACCAAGAGACCCAGTACTTC	CASRRGNNQETQYF
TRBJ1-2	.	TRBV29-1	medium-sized	TGCAGCGTTGAGGCCGATTGGGGCCATGGCTACACCTTC	CSVEADWGHGYTF
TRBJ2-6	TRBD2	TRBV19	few	TGTGCCAGTAGTATATTGACTAGCTTTAGCTCTGGGGCCAACGTCCTGACTTTC	CASSILTSFSSGANVLTF
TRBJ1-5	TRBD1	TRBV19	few	TGTGCCAGTACCCCGGTAGGGGGCAACAATCAGCCCCAGCATTTT	CASTPVGGNNQPQHF
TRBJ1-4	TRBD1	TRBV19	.	TGTGCCAGTAGTCCCAGACAGGGAACTAATAAAAAACTGTTTTTT	CASSPRQGTNKKLFF
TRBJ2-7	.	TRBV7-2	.	TGTGCCAGCAGCTTACAATACGGGGGCTACGAGCAGTACTTC	CASSLQYGGYEQYF
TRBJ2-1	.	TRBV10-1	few	TGCGCCAGCAGCGAGTATGGGGTATCCTACAATGAGCAGTTCTTC	CASSEYGVSYNEQFF
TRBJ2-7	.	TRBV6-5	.	TGTGCCAGCAGTTACTCAATGGGTACCTATTACGAGCAGTACTTC	CASSYSMGTYYEQYF
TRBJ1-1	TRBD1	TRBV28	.	TGTGCCAGCAGTCCCGCCTTCGGGACAGGGAACACTGAAGCTTTCTTT	CASSPAFGTGNTEAFF
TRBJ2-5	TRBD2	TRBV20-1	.	TGCAGTGCTAGGACCCTGAGCGGGAGAGGGGAGACCCAGTACTTC	CSARTLSGRGETQYF
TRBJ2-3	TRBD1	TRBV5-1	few	TGCGCCAGCAGCCAAGGACAGGGGGCGGGAGATACGCAGTATTTT	CASSQGQGAGDTQYF
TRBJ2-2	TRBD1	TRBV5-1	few	TGCGCCAGCAGCTCAGGACAGGCGAACACCGGGGAGCTGTTTTTT	CASSSGQANTGELFF
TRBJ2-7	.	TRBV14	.	TGTGCCACAGGGGCGACATCCTACGAGCAGTACTTC	CATGATSYEQYF